The 20 T cell receptor beta chains below come from one sample, sequenced in a study of OX40 agonist ivuxolimab in advanced cancers. Libraries were prepared by immunoSEQ multiplex PCR; TCRdb keeps only in-frame clonotypes and omits some of them. This table holds fewer than 50,000 clones, 81% found once. The sample here was CD4+ or CD8+ T cells sorted from blood, taken in a trial of the OX40 agonist ivuxolimab. These receptors came from an adult with an advanced solid tumor such as melanoma, head and neck, liver or kidney cancer.

The chain employs TRBV5-1 and TRBJ2-7; TRBD2 agrees at 8 bases. There are 14 residues in the CDR3. The germline gives CDR1 SGHRS, CDR2 YFSETQ. J gave up 6 bases and V 1 base, and 6 bases lay outside the gene matches. Here the CDR3 DNA reads TGCGCCAGCAGCTTGAGTGGACTAGCAGGCGAGCAGTACGTC. This codes for CASSLSGLAGEQYV.

The chain has TRBV2 and TRBJ2-3; 7 bases align to TRBD2. This CDR3 spans 12 amino acids. After removal of 8 bases from V and 4 bases from J, the junction contained 3 bases not matched to a gene. Germline V gene lookup returns CDR1 SNHLY and CDR2 FYNNEI. This CDR3 is CASRTSSDTQYF. The DNA of the CDR3 is TGTGCCAGCCGGACTAGTTCAGATACGCAGTATTTT. Full variable domain (remainder filled in from reference TRBV2 and TRBJ2-3): EPEVTQTPSHQVTQMGQEVILRCVPISNHLYFYWYRQILGQKVEFLVSFYNNEISEKSEIFDDQFSVERPDGSNFTLKIRSTKLEDSAMYFCASRTSSDTQYFGPGTRLTVL.

In the case of this clone: A read error may account for a junction end that differs from germline. This rearrangement joins TRBV10-3 to TRBJ2-7; 7 bases are shared with TRBD2. The germline CDR1 and CDR2 sequences are ENHRY and SYGVKD. This CDR3 region has 14 residues. The CDR3: CASSYSGGKGEQYF. CDR3 nucleotides: TGTGCCAGCAGTTACTCGGGGGGAAAGGGCGAGCAGTACTTC.

This clone was found a few times. The gene calls are TRBV5-1 and TRBJ2-3, with TRBD2 matching 15 bases. Germline V gene lookup returns CDR1 SGHRS and CDR2 YFSETQ. J lost 6 bases, V lost 4 bases, and 6 bases had no gene match. The CDR3 totals 16 residues. The CDR3 DNA follows: TGCGCCAGCAGCCGTCCGGGACTAGCGGGAGGTGATACGCAGTATTTT. Translating gives CASSRPGLAGGDTQYF.

The V call is TRBV5-1, the J call TRBJ2-5; D might be TRBD1 (5 bases). The CDR3 sequence is 15 residues long. Per germline, CDR1 SGHRS and CDR2 YFSETQ. V lost 2 bases and J lost 0, with 11 bases in between. The CDR3 DNA reads as TGCGCCAGCAGCTTTCAGGGAATGTACCAAGAGACCCAGTACTTC. This codes for CASSFQGMYQETQYF.

The J gene is TRBJ1-2, the V gene TRBV30; D unresolved. The germline V gene has CDR1 GTSNPN and CDR2 SVGIG (reference sequence). Trimming took off 1 base at V and 0 bases at J, with 9 bases between the two ends. The CDR3 loop spans 14 amino acids. CDR3 loop: CAWSDGDANYGYTF. The CDR3 coding sequence is TGTGCCTGGAGTGATGGAGATGCTAACTATGGCTACACCTTC.

The chain is built from TRBV9 and TRBJ2-6; no reliable D call. V dropped 3 bases and J dropped 1 base, with 8 bases sitting between them. Germline V gives CDR1 SGDLS, CDR2 YYNGEE. The CDR3 has 15 amino acids. DNA for the CDR3: TGTGCCAGCAGCGCCCTCGGGTCTGGGGCCAACGTCCTGACTTTC. Its protein is CASSALGSGANVLTF. Using reference TRBV9 and TRBJ2-6 for the parts outside the CDR3, the full variable domain is DSGVTQTPKHLITATGQRVTLRCSPRSGDLSVYWYQQSLDQGLQFLIQYYNGEERAKGNILERFSAQQFPDLHSELNLSSLELGDSALYFCASSALGSGANVLTFGAGSRLTVL.

V and J are TRBV6-5 and TRBJ1-2; D might be TRBD1 (5 bases). Germline V gene data show CDR1 as MNHEY and CDR2 as SVGAGI. With 2 bases removed from V and 3 bases from J, the gap between germline ends came to 7 bases. The length of the CDR3 is 13 residues. The CDR3 region is CASSYDRHYGYTF. CDR3 DNA sequence: TGTGCCAGCAGTTACGACAGACACTATGGCTACACCTTC.

As regards this clone: Within the sample, other DNA sequences also encode this same CDR3. This chain links TRBV6-1 with TRBJ1-5; no reliable D call. Germline V gene lookup returns CDR1 MNHNS and CDR2 SASEGT. V lost 2 bases and J lost 7, with 6 bases in between. The CDR3 has 12 residues. This CDR3 reads CASSEKTQPQHF. CDR3 coding DNA: TGTGCCAGCAGTGAAAAGACCCAGCCCCAGCATTTT.

This clone was seen a few times. This sequence joins TRBV7-2 and TRBJ1-4; D may be TRBD1 (5 bases). CDR3 size: 14 residues. V was trimmed by 5 bases and J by 4 bases, leaving 11 bases between them. Germline V gene lookup returns CDR1 SGHTA and CDR2 FQGNSA. The CDR3 DNA is TGTGCCAGCAGCCCGACAGCCCTTAATGAAAAACTGTTTTTT. Protein sequence: CASSPTALNEKLFF.

The chain has TRBV5-1 and TRBJ1-1, with 11 bases matching TRBD1. V gave up 0 bases and J gave up 1 base; unmatched junction bases: 5. CDR1 is SGHRS and CDR2 is YFSETQ in the germline V gene. This CDR3 has 17 residues. As DNA, the CDR3 is TGCGCCAGCAGCTTGGTGGACAGGGGGCGATCGAACACTGAAGCTTTCTTT. Encoded protein: CASSLVDRGRSNTEAFF.

This clone has only a few counts. The chain recombines TRBV5-1 with TRBJ2-2; 7 bases are shared with TRBD1. The germline V gene has CDR1 SGHRS and CDR2 YFSETQ. With 2 bases clipped from V and 7 bases from J, the junction kept 11 bases outside the gene matches. The CDR3 length is 16 residues. Here the CDR3 DNA reads TGCGCCAGCAGCTTTGTCGGGGCTCCAGGGGGCGGGGAGCTGTTTTTT. Protein product: CASSFVGAPGGGELFF.

V usage is TRBV2 and J usage is TRBJ2-3; TRBD2 matches 9 bases. Germline CDR1 reads SNHLY; CDR2 reads FYNNEI. With 6 bases clipped from V and 2 bases from J, the junction kept 3 bases outside the gene matches. The CDR3 covers 14 residues. As DNA, the CDR3 is TGTGCCAGCAGGACTAGCGGCTACACAGATACGCAGTATTTT. It specifies CASRTSGYTDTQYF.

The V gene is TRBV5-1, the J gene TRBJ2-1; 7 bases are shared with TRBD1. Germline CDR1 is SGHRS and CDR2 is YFSETQ. The CDR3 sequence is 14 residues long. With 3 bases clipped from V and 4 bases from J, the junction kept 4 bases outside the gene matches. The CDR3 DNA sequence: TGCGCCAGCAGCTACGGGACAGCATACAATGAGCAGTTCTTC. Amino acid sequence: CASSYGTAYNEQFF.

The CDR3 DNA reads as TGTGCCAGCAGTTACTCCCCAGCCCGTGCCAATGAGCAGTTCTTC. Protein sequence: CASSYSPARANEQFF. V usage is TRBV6-5 and J usage is TRBJ2-1, with unresolved D. Germline V gives CDR1 MNHEY, CDR2 SVGAGI. V dropped 0 bases and J dropped 6 bases, with 12 bases sitting between them. There are 15 residues in the CDR3.

The genes are TRBV5-1 and TRBJ2-3; TRBD1 agrees at 7 bases. CDR1 is SGHRS and CDR2 is YFSETQ in the germline V gene. The ends lost 2 bases at V and 4 bases at J; junction bases unmatched: 1. This CDR3 comprises 13 residues. This CDR3 is CASSFGQADTQYF. CDR3 nucleotides: TGCGCCAGCAGCTTTGGACAGGCAGATACGCAGTATTTT.

The chain links TRBV9 to TRBJ1-6; D might be TRBD1 (6 bases). Germline assignment: CDR1 SGDLS and CDR2 YYNGEE. Between the trimmed V and J ends, which lost 2 bases and 7 bases, there was a span of 7 bases. This CDR3 contains 13 residues. The CDR3 DNA reads TGTGCCAGCAGCGTTACAGGGAATTCACCCCTCCACTTT. Translation: CASSVTGNSPLHF.

The CDR3, as DNA: TGTGCCAGCAGTGAATCGGGCTACGAGCAGTACTTC. Its translation is CASSESGYEQYF. J is TRBJ2-7 and V is TRBV2, with D unclear. This CDR3 region has 12 residues. V was trimmed by 2 bases and J by 3 bases, leaving 5 bases between them. CDR1 is SNHLY and CDR2 is FYNNEI in the germline V gene.

The chain carries TRBV6-1 and TRBJ2-1; 13 bases are shared with TRBD2. This CDR3 is 17 amino acids long. Losses at the gene ends were 1 base for V and 6 bases for J; bases not matched to a gene: 6. In germline, CDR1 is MNHNS, CDR2 SASEGT. In DNA, the CDR3 is TGTGCCAGCAGTGAAGGGCGGACTAGCGGGAGCGGCAATGAGCAGTTCTTC. Translating gives CASSEGRTSGSGNEQFF.

The chain has TRBV2 and TRBJ1-1, with TRBD1 matching 9 bases. The CDR3 extends over 14 amino acids. Germline V gene lookup returns CDR1 SNHLY and CDR2 FYNNEI. J lost 3 bases, V lost 6 bases, and 5 bases had no gene match. The CDR3 region has the DNA TGTGCCAGCAGCTCCACAGGGGGCGACACTGAAGCTTTCTTT. Translated: CASSSTGGDTEAFF.